A selection of T cell receptor beta chains follows, all from one sample in a study of technical replicates of blood from a few donors. Some clones are missing from TCRdb's copy, which holds only in-frame ones; the method was immunoSEQ multiplex PCR. Among tens of thousands of clones listed, roughly 90% were seen once. The sequenced sample was PBMCs. The source of these receptors is a human donor in good health. Some clones in this sample may be carry-over from other donors' samples. CDR3s include the opening cysteine and the closing phenylalanine or tryptophan. Fields, in order: V gene, J gene, CDR3 protein.

v_call: TRBV7-2
j_call: TRBJ2-7
cdr3_aa: CASSLETGTHEQYF

v_call: TRBV19
j_call: TRBJ1-1
cdr3_aa: CASSKPAATEAFF

v_call: TRBV7-2
j_call: TRBJ2-1
cdr3_aa: CASSLALASSNEQFF

v_call: TRBV10-3
j_call: TRBJ1-6
cdr3_aa: CAISERGLAPLHF

v_call: TRBV11-3
j_call: TRBJ2-3
cdr3_aa: CASSPPGETDTQYF

v_call: TRBV19
j_call: TRBJ1-2
cdr3_aa: CASTTGTNGYTF

v_call: TRBV5-1
j_call: TRBJ2-3
cdr3_aa: CASSSGLAGTGTDTQYF

v_call: TRBV30
j_call: TRBJ2-3
cdr3_aa: CAWSTQRTSGISDTQYF

v_call: TRBV5-1
j_call: TRBJ2-3
cdr3_aa: CASSGDYTQYF

v_call: TRBV5-5
j_call: TRBJ1-3
cdr3_aa: CASSLTGSGNTIYF

v_call: TRBV7-6
j_call: TRBJ2-1
cdr3_aa: CASSYRGNNEQFF

v_call: TRBV30
j_call: TRBJ2-2
cdr3_aa: CAWRRGPLNTGELFF

v_call: TRBV4-2
j_call: TRBJ2-7
cdr3_aa: CASSPTGTGYSEQYF

v_call: TRBV5-1
j_call: TRBJ2-5
cdr3_aa: CASSPGTGGETQYF

v_call: TRBV4-3
j_call: TRBJ1-5
cdr3_aa: CASSLFTVYGQPQHF

v_call: TRBV28
j_call: TRBJ1-4
cdr3_aa: CASSPGTQGSEKLFF

v_call: TRBV5-1
j_call: TRBJ2-3
cdr3_aa: CASSLVAGSADTQYF

v_call: TRBV18
j_call: TRBJ2-3
cdr3_aa: CASSPVGGDTQYF

v_call: TRBV18
j_call: TRBJ2-4
cdr3_aa: CASSPPRTATKNIQYF

v_call: TRBV6-6
j_call: TRBJ2-7
cdr3_aa: CASSSNRDISYEQYF

v_call: TRBV9
j_call: TRBJ2-5
cdr3_aa: CASSVAGWETQYF

v_call: TRBV10-3
j_call: TRBJ2-2
cdr3_aa: CAIRPGQGEAGELFF

v_call: TRBV11-3
j_call: TRBJ2-3
cdr3_aa: CASSLEGTSASRDTQYF

v_call: TRBV7-9
j_call: TRBJ1-5
cdr3_aa: CASSLEGDQPQHF

v_call: TRBV19
j_call: TRBJ1-2
cdr3_aa: CASSIRDSAMRGYTF

v_call: TRBV7-7
j_call: TRBJ2-5
cdr3_aa: CASSPSVPQETQYF

v_call: TRBV5-1
j_call: TRBJ2-7
cdr3_aa: CASSLGWAEGRLYF